The entry below describes one T cell receptor beta chain. The sample belongs to a study of blood T cell repertoires in COVID-19. Looking at the study overall: T cells, B-cell-depleted T cells, or PBMCs supplied cDNA or gDNA.

Method: immunoSEQ multiplex PCR; TCRdb's copy keeps in-frame clones and lacks some. The table includes about 150,000 clones, roughly 80% detected once. Germline V gives CDR1 SGHRS, CDR2 YFSETQ. The CDR3 has 15 residues. Trimming at V came to 4 bases and at J to 3 bases, leaving 4 bases not matched to a gene. Sequences were obtained from peripheral blood. This receptor was identified in a woman aged 60-75 years with acute or convalescent COVID-19. The chain uses TRBV5-1 and TRBJ1-5; 10 bases agree with TRBD1. In DNA, the CDR3 is TGCGCCAGCAGCGTGACAGGGGGCAACAATCAGCCCCAGCATTTT. As protein: CASSVTGGNNQPQHF.